The rows below give T cell receptor beta chains drawn from one sample of a study of blood T cell repertoires in COVID-19. Sequenced by immunoSEQ multiplex PCR; TCRdb stores in-frame clones only, minus some. The sample yields some 180,000 clones, 75% to 90% seen once. Sequenced material: peripheral blood. The receptors here all came from a man aged 40-50 years with acute or convalescent COVID-19. CDR3s include the opening cysteine and the closing phenylalanine or tryptophan. The D gene is left open where the match is weak. The size entry is marked missing in some rows and otherwise reads once, few, many or a size class.

V	length	size	J	D	DNA	CDR3
TRBV5-1	12	.	TRBJ2-7	.	TGCGCCAGCAGCCCGGAGGGTTACGAGCAGTACTTC	CASSPEGYEQYF
TRBV6-2/TRBV6-3	16	.	TRBJ2-7	.	TGTGCCAGCAGTTACTCGAGTAATCGGGGGTCCCACGAGCAGTACTTC	CASSYSSNRGSHEQYF
TRBV9	14	.	TRBJ2-3	.	TGTGCCAGCAGCGTAGGCGGGGTAAAAGATACGCAGTATTTT	CASSVGGVKDTQYF
TRBV11-2	16	.	TRBJ1-5	TRBD1	TGTGCCAGCAGCCTGACAGGGGTTGAGCGCAATCAGCCCCAGCATTTT	CASSLTGVERNQPQHF
TRBV19	19	once	TRBJ2-3	TRBD2	TGTGCCAGTAGTAGATCTCTCTCACTAGCGGGGGGAGGTACAGATACGCAGTATTTT	CASSRSLSLAGGGTDTQYF
TRBV3-1/TRBV3-2	16	.	TRBJ1-2	.	TGTGCCAGCAGCCAACCTCCCGGGGGGCGCCTAAAAAGCTACACCTTC	CASSQPPGGRLKSYTF
TRBV3-1/TRBV3-2	19	.	TRBJ2-3	TRBD2	TGTGCCAGCAGCCAAAGACGGGCTAGCGGGGGGGCATTTGTAAATACGCAGTATTTT	CASSQRRASGGAFVNTQYF
TRBV2	13	.	TRBJ2-7	.	TGTGCCAGCAGTCTTGACTCTACCTACGAGCAGTACTTC	CASSLDSTYEQYF
TRBV6-2/TRBV6-3	15	.	TRBJ2-3	TRBD2	TGTGCCAGCAGTTATTTTGCGGGGGACACAGATACGCAGTATTTT	CASSYFAGDTDTQYF
TRBV6-5	16	.	TRBJ1-3	TRBD1	TGTGCCAGCAGTTTGGGACAGTTAATCTCTGGAAACACCATATATTTT	CASSLGQLISGNTIYF
TRBV11-1	14	.	TRBJ1-1	.	TGTGCCAGCAGCTTTGCAGGCCAGAACACTGAAGCTTTCTTT	CASSFAGQNTEAFF
TRBV28	12	.	TRBJ2-1	TRBD2	TGTGCCAGCAGCCCGGCGGGGGTGAAGCAGTTCTTC	CASSPAGVKQFF
TRBV9	15	.	TRBJ2-1	TRBD2	TGTGCCAGCAGCCCTAGCGGGGGGGCCGAGGATGAGCAGTTCTTC	CASSPSGGAEDEQFF
TRBV5-1	19	.	TRBJ2-1	TRBD2	TGCGCCAGCAGCTTGAGGCGGGGGGGCTCAACGATAACCTACAATGAGCAGTTCTTC	CASSLRRGGSTITYNEQFF
TRBV7-2	16	.	TRBJ2-2	.	TGTGCCAGCAGCTTAGCGAGGCCTAGCGAGGCGGGGGAGCTGTTTTTT	CASSLARPSEAGELFF
TRBV19	13	.	TRBJ1-5	.	TGTGCCAGTAGTATCCCGGGCGGGCGGCCCCAGCATTTT	CASSIPGGRPQHF
TRBV10-3	16	once	TRBJ1-1	TRBD1	TGTGCCATCAGTCAGCGGGTGGGGACAGTGAACACTGAAGCTTTCTTT	CAISQRVGTVNTEAFF
TRBV5-5	18	.	TRBJ1-4	TRBD1	TGTGCCAGCAGCTTGGAAGTTCCAGGGGGCCTCGTTAATGAAAAACTGTTTTTT	CASSLEVPGGLVNEKLFF
TRBV28	17	.	TRBJ2-7	.	TGTGCCAGCAGTTTCATTAAACCCCGGGACATAGACTACGAGCAGTACTTC	CASSFIKPRDIDYEQYF
TRBV20-1	12	.	TRBJ2-3	.	TGCAGTGCTAGTATAGTGGCAGATACGCAGTATTTT	CSASIVADTQYF
TRBV15	14	.	TRBJ2-5	TRBD1	TGTGCCACCAGCCTACAGGGGTACCAAGAGACCCAGTACTTC	CATSLQGYQETQYF
TRBV10-1	13	.	TRBJ2-2	TRBD2	TGCGCCAGCATGAGCGGGGGAGGCGGGGAGCTGTTTTTT	CASMSGGGGELFF
TRBV5-6	15	few	TRBJ2-7	TRBD2	TGTGCCAGCAGCTTCGGACTAGCGGGGGTCTACGAGCAGTACTTC	CASSFGLAGVYEQYF
TRBV11-3	14	.	TRBJ2-2	.	TGTGCCAGCAGCTTTACAGGGTCAGCCGGGGAGCTGTTTTTT	CASSFTGSAGELFF
TRBV4-1	16	.	TRBJ1-2	.	TGCGCCAGCAGCCAATCCCAGGCGGGGTGGGACTATGGCTACACCTTC	CASSQSQAGWDYGYTF
TRBV3-1/TRBV3-2	18	.	TRBJ2-1	TRBD2	TGTGCCAGCAGCCGCCGGACTAGCGGGGGCCCTACCTACAATGAGCAGTTCTTC	CASSRRTSGGPTYNEQFF
TRBV10-2	15	.	TRBJ2-2	TRBD2	TGCGCCAGCAGCCTAGCGGGGAGGAACACCGGGGAGCTGTTTTTT	CASSLAGRNTGELFF
TRBV19	13	.	TRBJ1-6	.	TGTGCCAGTAGTGAGGGATATAATTCACCCCTCCACTTT	CASSEGYNSPLHF
TRBV6-5	13	.	TRBJ1-1	.	TGTGCCACCCTAATCTGGGGGGGCACTGAAGCTTTCTTT	CATLIWGGTEAFF